These 7 T cell receptor beta chains were sequenced from one sample in a study of T cell responses to AZD1222 COVID-19 vaccine. Profiled with immunoSEQ multiplex PCR; TCRdb holds only in-frame clones, not every one. This sample has around 80,000 clones, with 70% to 90% found just once. Here the sequenced sample was peripheral blood, taken on day 0 of AZD1222 vaccination. The receptors here all came from an adult in good health.

CDR3 region: CASSLGLTDTQYF. For the CDR3, the DNA is TGTGCCAGCAGCCTGGGACTGACAGATACGCAGTATTTT. The V and J genes are TRBV3-1 (or the pseudogene TRBV3-2) and TRBJ2-3; D may be TRBD2 (6 bases). Germline CDR1 is LGHDT and CDR2 is YNNKEL (reference sequence). Trimming cost V 4 bases and J 3 bases, with 8 bases left between them. This CDR3 comprises 13 residues.

The chain combines TRBV5-5 with TRBJ1-3, with D maybe TRBD1 (6 bases). The V end lost 4 bases, the J end lost 3 bases, and 17 bases lay between the germline ends. CDR3 length: 16 residues. CDR1 and CDR2 from the germline V gene are SGHKS and YYEKEE (reference sequence). In DNA, the CDR3 is TGTGCCAGCAGCATCCTCACGGGGGCCATTGGAAACACCATATATTTT. Residues: CASSILTGAIGNTIYF.

The chain recombines TRBV19 with TRBJ1-2; D is ambiguous. The length of the CDR3 is 12 residues. Germline values: CDR1 LNHDA, CDR2 SQIVND (reference sequence). With 8 bases removed from V and 7 bases from J, the gap between germline ends came to 14 bases. The CDR3 DNA reads TGTGCCAGTGGGCCCCTGCCGGGTGGCTACACCTTC. This gives the protein CASGPLPGGYTF.

The chain employs TRBV23-1 and TRBJ1-5; D remains unclear. TRBV23-1 qualifies as an ORF whose function is uncertain. V was cut by 5 bases and J by 8 bases, with 4 bases left in between. The CDR3 has 10 amino acids. The CDR3 nucleotides are TGCGCCAGCAGTTTTGAGCCCCAGCATTTT. This codes for CASSFEPQHF.

The chain recombines TRBV5-4 with TRBJ1-6; no reliable D call. The V gene's germline CDR1 is SGHNT and CDR2 YYREEE (reference sequence). The V end lost 1 base, the J end lost 6 bases, and 8 bases lay between the germline ends. CDR3 length equals 14 residues. In nucleotides, the CDR3 is TGTGCCAGCAGCTTGCTGCAGTCTAATTCACCCCTCCACTTT. It specifies CASSLLQSNSPLHF.

This chain joins TRBV18 and TRBJ2-1, with 7 bases identical to TRBD2. This CDR3 has 14 amino acids. The trim removed 4 bases at V and 4 bases at J, leaving 4 bases unmatched. Germline V gene lookup returns CDR1 KGHSH and CDR2 LQKENI. The CDR3 nucleotides are TGTGCCAGCTCACAAGGGACTATTTACAATGAGCAGTTCTTC. Its protein product is CASSQGTIYNEQFF.

V and J are TRBV28 and TRBJ2-7, with 11 positions matching TRBD2. Germline V gene lookup returns CDR1 MDHEN and CDR2 SYDVKM. V dropped 7 bases and J dropped 3; count of bases not matched to a gene: 11. CDR3 size: 16 residues. The CDR3 region is CASTLSGGTSGYEQYF. DNA for the CDR3: TGTGCCAGCACCCTATCCGGGGGGACTAGCGGCTACGAGCAGTACTTC.